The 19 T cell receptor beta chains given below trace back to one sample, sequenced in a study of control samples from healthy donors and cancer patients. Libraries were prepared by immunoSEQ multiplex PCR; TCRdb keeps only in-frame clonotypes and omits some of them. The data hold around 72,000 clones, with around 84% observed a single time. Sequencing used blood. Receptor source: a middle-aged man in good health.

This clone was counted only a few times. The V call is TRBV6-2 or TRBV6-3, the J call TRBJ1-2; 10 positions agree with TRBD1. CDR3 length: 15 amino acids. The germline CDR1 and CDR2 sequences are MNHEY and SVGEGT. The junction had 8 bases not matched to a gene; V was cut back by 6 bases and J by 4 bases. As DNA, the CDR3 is TGTGCCAGCAGCCGGACAGGGGGATTTAGCTATGGCTACACCTTC. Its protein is CASSRTGGFSYGYTF.

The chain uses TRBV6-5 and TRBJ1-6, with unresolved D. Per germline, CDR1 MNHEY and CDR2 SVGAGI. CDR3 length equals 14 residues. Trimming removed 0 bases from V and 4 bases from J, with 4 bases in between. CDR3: CASSYSDYNSPLHF. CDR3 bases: TGTGCCAGCAGTTACTCCGATTATAATTCACCCCTCCACTTT.

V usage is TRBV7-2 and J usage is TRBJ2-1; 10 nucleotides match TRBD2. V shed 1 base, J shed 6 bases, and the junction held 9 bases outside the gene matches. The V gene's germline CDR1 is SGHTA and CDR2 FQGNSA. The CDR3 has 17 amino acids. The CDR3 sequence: CASSLVSLAGVGNEQFF. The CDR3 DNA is TGTGCCAGCAGCTTAGTGAGTCTAGCGGGAGTCGGCAATGAGCAGTTCTTC.

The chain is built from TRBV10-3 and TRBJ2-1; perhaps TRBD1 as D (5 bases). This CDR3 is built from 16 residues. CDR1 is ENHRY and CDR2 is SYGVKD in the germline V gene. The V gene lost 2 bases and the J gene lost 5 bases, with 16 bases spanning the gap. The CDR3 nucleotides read TGTGCCATCAGTGAGCCTGACAGCACAAGTAACAATGAGCAGTTCTTC. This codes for CAISEPDSTSNNEQFF.

The CDR3 nucleotides are TGTGCCAGTAGTGAACGGGATTTCAATAGGAATGAGCAGTTCTTC. Amino acid sequence: CASSERDFNRNEQFF. The chain combines TRBV19 with TRBJ2-1, with TRBD2 as a possible D gene (5 bases). Trimming removed 5 bases from V and 7 bases from J, with 18 bases in between. Germline V gives CDR1 LNHDA, CDR2 SQIVND (reference sequence). This CDR3 comprises 15 residues.

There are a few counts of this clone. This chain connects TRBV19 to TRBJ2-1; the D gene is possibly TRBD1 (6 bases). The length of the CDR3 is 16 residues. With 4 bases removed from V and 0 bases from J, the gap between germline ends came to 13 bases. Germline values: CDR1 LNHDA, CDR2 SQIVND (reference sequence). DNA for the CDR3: TGTGCCAGTAGTAAGGCCGGGGACACCTCCTACAATGAGCAGTTCTTC. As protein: CASSKAGDTSYNEQFF.

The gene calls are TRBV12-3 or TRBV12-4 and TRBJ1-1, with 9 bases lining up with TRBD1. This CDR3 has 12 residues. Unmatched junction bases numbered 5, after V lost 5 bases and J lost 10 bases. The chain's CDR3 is CASSQDRGRAFF. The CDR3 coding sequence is TGTGCCAGCAGTCAGGACAGGGGTCGAGCTTTCTTT.

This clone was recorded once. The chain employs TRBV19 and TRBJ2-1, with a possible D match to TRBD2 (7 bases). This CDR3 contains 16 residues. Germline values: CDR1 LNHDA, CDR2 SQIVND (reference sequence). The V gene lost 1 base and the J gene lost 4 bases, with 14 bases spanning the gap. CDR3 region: CASSIVPAGQYNEQFF. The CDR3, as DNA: TGTGCCAGTAGTATAGTCCCAGCGGGACAATACAATGAGCAGTTCTTC.

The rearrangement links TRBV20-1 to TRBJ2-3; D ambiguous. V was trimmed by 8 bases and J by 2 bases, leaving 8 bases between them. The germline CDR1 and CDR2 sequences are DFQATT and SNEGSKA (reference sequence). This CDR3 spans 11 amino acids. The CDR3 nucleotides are TGCAGTCCTTTCATCACAGATACGCAGTATTTT. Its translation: CSPFITDTQYF.

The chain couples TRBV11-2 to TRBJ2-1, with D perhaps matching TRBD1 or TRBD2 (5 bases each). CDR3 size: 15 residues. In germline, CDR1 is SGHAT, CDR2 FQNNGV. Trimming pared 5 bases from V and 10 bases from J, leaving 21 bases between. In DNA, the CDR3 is TGTGCCAGCAGCCTTTGGGACGGACGTGAATTCGAGCAGTTCTTC. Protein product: CASSLWDGREFEQFF.

This chain's CDR3 is CASSLVQVGELFF. Here the CDR3 DNA reads TGTGCCAGCAGCTTAGTTCAAGTCGGGGAGCTGTTTTTT. The V call is TRBV11-3, the J call TRBJ2-2, with D unresolved. Germline assignment: CDR1 SGHNT and CDR2 YENEEA. The CDR3 covers 13 residues. V gave up 1 base and J gave up 7 bases, with 7 bases separating them.

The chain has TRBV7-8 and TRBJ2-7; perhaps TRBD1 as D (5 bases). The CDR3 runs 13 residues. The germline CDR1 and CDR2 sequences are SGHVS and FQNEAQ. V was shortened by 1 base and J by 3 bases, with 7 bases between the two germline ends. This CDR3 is CASSLGTNYEQYF. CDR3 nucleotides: TGTGCCAGCAGCTTAGGGACAAACTACGAGCAGTACTTC.

CDR3 residues: CASRSPDRNPNYGYTF. The CDR3 DNA reads as TGTGCAAGTCGCTCCCCGGACAGAAACCCTAACTATGGCTACACCTTC. The chain combines TRBV12-2 with TRBJ1-2; TRBD1, the table's D call, lacks a check against the DNA. TRBV12-2 is a pseudogene segment. The CDR3 contains 16 residues.

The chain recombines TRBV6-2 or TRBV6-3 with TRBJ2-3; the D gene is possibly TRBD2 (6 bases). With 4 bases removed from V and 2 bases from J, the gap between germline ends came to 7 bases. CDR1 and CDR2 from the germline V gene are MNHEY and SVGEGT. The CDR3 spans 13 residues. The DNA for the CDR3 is TGTGCCAGCAGTTTGGACTACACAGATACGCAGTATTTT. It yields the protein CASSLDYTDTQYF.

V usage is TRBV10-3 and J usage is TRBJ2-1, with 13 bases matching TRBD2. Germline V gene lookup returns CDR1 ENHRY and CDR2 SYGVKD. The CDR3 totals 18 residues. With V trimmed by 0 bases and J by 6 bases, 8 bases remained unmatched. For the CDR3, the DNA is TGTGCCATCAGTGAGTCATTGACTAGCGGGAGGTTCGGCAATGAGCAGTTCTTC. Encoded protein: CAISESLTSGRFGNEQFF.

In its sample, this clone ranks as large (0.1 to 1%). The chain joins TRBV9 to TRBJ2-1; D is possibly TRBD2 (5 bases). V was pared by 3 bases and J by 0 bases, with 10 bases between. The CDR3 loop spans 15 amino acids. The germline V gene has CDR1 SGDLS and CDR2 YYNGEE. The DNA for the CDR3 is TGTGCCAGCAGCGAAGCGGATAGCTCCTACAATGAGCAGTTCTTC. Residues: CASSEADSSYNEQFF. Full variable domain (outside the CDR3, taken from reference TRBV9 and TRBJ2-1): DSGVTQTPKHLITATGQRVTLRCSPRSGDLSVYWYQQSLDQGLQFLIQYYNGEERAKGNILERFSAQQFPDLHSELNLSSLELGDSALYFCASSEADSSYNEQFFGPGTRLTVL.

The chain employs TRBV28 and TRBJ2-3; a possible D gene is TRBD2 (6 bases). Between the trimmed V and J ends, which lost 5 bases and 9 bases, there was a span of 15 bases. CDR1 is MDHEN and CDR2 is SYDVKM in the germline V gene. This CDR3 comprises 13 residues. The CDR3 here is CASSPRLVITQYF. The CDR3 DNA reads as TGTGCCAGCAGTCCGCGACTAGTCATCACGCAGTATTTT.

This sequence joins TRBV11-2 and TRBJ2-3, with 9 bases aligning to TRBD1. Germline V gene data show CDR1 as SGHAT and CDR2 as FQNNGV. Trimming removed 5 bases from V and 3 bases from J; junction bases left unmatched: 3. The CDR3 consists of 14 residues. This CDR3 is CASSPGQGTDTQYF. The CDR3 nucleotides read TGTGCCAGCAGCCCCGGACAGGGGACAGATACGCAGTATTTT. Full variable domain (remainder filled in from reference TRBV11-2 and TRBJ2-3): EAGVAQSPRYKIIEKRQSVAFWCNPISGHATLYWYQQILGQGPKLLIQFQNNGVVDDSQLPKDRFSAERLKGVDSTLKIQPAKLEDSAVYLCASSPGQGTDTQYFGPGTRLTVL.

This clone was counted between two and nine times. CDR3 nucleotides: TGTGCCAGCAGGGCGTACGGAGGAAACACCATATATTTT. It specifies CASRAYGGNTIYF. The chain employs TRBV5-6 and TRBJ1-3; D gene ambiguous. V was pared by 5 bases and J by 4 bases, with 10 bases between. Per germline, CDR1 SGHDT and CDR2 YYEEEE. The CDR3 spans 13 residues.